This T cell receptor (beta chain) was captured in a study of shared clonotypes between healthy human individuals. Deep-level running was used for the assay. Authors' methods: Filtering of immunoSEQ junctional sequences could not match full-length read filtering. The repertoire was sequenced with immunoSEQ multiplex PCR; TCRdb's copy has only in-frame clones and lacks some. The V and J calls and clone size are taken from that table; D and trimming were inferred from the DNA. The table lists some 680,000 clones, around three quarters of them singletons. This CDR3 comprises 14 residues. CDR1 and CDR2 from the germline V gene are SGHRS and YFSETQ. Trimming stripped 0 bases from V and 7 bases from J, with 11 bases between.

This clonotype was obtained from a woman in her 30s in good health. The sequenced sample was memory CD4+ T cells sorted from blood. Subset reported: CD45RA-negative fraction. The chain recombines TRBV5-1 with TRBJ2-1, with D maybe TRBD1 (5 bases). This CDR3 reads CASSLGQGENEQFF. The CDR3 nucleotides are TGCGCCAGCAGCTTGGGGCAGGGTGAAAATGAGCAGTTCTTC.